Listed below are T cell receptor beta chains from one sample, sequenced in a study of radiation and T cells in renal cell carcinoma. TCRdb's copy holds only in-frame clones and misses some; the assay was immunoSEQ multiplex PCR. This table holds about 150,000 clones, 87% found once. The specimen was blood, collected from a patient whose treatment included radiotherapy and nephrectomy. The source is a woman aged 45 to 65 with renal cell carcinoma. The CDR3 runs from the conserved cysteine through the conserved F or W. The D gene is left open where the match is weak. Expanded clones are given a class, and other clones once, few, many or no size at all.

j_call	clone_size	v_call	d_call	cdr3_nt	cdr3_aa
TRBJ2-2	-	TRBV11-3	-	TGTGCCAGCAGCTTAGACAGAAGTACCGGGGAGCTGTTTTTT	CASSLDRSTGELFF
TRBJ1-2	-	TRBV6-5	-	TGTGCCAGCAGTTCTCGCGGGCAACTCTCGGGCTACACCTTC	CASSSRGQLSGYTF
TRBJ2-1	-	TRBV18	TRBD2	TGTGCCAGCTCACCGCCGGTGGGGCGGGGGGGCTACAATGAGCAGTTCTTC	CASSPPVGRGGYNEQFF
TRBJ1-4	few	TRBV11-1	-	TGTGCCAGCAGCTCCCGGGGGGAAAAACTGTTTTTT	CASSSRGEKLFF
TRBJ2-3	-	TRBV11-2	-	TGTGCCAGCAGCTTAGAGGGGACTCTGAGCACAGATACGCAGTATTTT	CASSLEGTLSTDTQYF
TRBJ1-2	-	TRBV14	-	TGTGCCAGCAGCCAAGGGGGGCAGATATATGGCTACACCTTC	CASSQGGQIYGYTF
TRBJ1-1	-	TRBV18	-	TGTGCCAGCTCACCACTGGAGGGAACTGAAGCTTTCTTT	CASSPLEGTEAFF
TRBJ1-1	-	TRBV4-3	-	TGCGCCAGCAGCCAAGTAATAGGGGGGACTGAAGCTTTCTTT	CASSQVIGGTEAFF
TRBJ1-4	-	TRBV10-3	-	TGTGCCATCAGTGACCCACTACATGAAAAACTGTTTTTT	CAISDPLHEKLFF
TRBJ1-2	-	TRBV7-8	-	TGTGCCAGCAGCTTAGCCCTAGGGTTTTATGGCTACACCTTC	CASSLALGFYGYTF
TRBJ2-2	-	TRBV29-1	TRBD1	TGCAGCGTTGAAGTCCTGAGAGGGGGCCCGAACACCGGGGAGCTGTTTTTT	CSVEVLRGGPNTGELFF
TRBJ1-2	-	TRBV5-1	-	TGCGCCAGCAGCTTGGCCGGCAGGGGAGCGGGCTACACCTTC	CASSLAGRGAGYTF
TRBJ2-3	-	TRBV4-2	-	TGTGCCAGCAGCCAAGATCCCCAGGGTATTACAGATACGCAGTATTTT	CASSQDPQGITDTQYF
TRBJ1-5	-	TRBV5-4	-	TGTGCCAGCAGCTTGGATACAAATCAGCCCCAGCATTTT	CASSLDTNQPQHF
TRBJ2-5	-	TRBV19	-	TGTGCCAGTAGTATAATCGGAGAGACCCAGTACTTC	CASSIIGETQYF
TRBJ1-2	-	TRBV4-3	-	TGCGCCAGCAGCCAAGTGGGACCACTTCTGGGCTATGGCTACACCTTC	CASSQVGPLLGYGYTF
TRBJ2-5	-	TRBV5-1	-	TGCGCCAGCAGCTTGTACGCCCCCCAAGAGACCCAGTACTTC	CASSLYAPQETQYF
TRBJ1-2	-	TRBV5-4	-	TGTGCCAGCAGCTTGGGGGGGCGCAGGCAACTTGGAAATGGCTACACCTTC	CASSLGGRRQLGNGYTF
TRBJ2-1	-	TRBV13	TRBD2	TGTGCCAGCAGCTCCGGACTAGTCAATGAGCAGTTCTTC	CASSSGLVNEQFF
TRBJ1-1	-	TRBV19	-	TGTGCCAGTAGTTTCGCTCCCGGTGGCACTGAAGCTTTCTTT	CASSFAPGGTEAFF
TRBJ1-1	-	TRBV29-1	-	TGCAGCGTTGTAGTTCGCCTGTGGAACACTGAAGCTTTCTTT	CSVVVRLWNTEAFF
TRBJ1-3	-	TRBV14	TRBD1	TGTGCCAGCAGCCAAGGGACAGGGAGAAACACCATATATTTT	CASSQGTGRNTIYF
TRBJ2-1	-	TRBV7-9	-	TGTGCCAGCAGCTTAGTGTCCAGGAACAATGAGCAGTTCTTC	CASSLVSRNNEQFF
TRBJ1-1	-	TRBV19	TRBD1	TGTGCCAGTAGTATATCACAGGGGTTCACTGAAGCTTTCTTT	CASSISQGFTEAFF
TRBJ1-1	once	TRBV6-1	TRBD1	TGTGCCAGCAGTGAAAAAATTTTGGGGACAGGGGGCTTGGTTTTAAGTGGGACTGAAGCTTTCTTT	CASSEKILGTGGLVLSGTEAFF
TRBJ2-7	-	TRBV9	-	TGTGCCAGCAGCCCCTACCCTCCGGGGGCGGGGGTCCCCTACGAGCAGTACTTC	CASSPYPPGAGVPYEQYF
TRBJ2-3	-	TRBV15	-	TGTGCCACCAGCAGAGATCTTGGAGGCGAGGCAGATACGCAGTATTTT	CATSRDLGGEADTQYF
TRBJ2-7	once	TRBV5-4	-	TGTGCCAGCAGCCTTCAACCGGACGGTGAGCAGTACTTC	CASSLQPDGEQYF
TRBJ1-2	-	TRBV5-1	TRBD1	TGCGCCAGCAGCCTTACAGGGGACTATGGCTACACCTTC	CASSLTGDYGYTF
TRBJ2-3	-	TRBV7-2	-	TGTGCCAGCAGCTCGGGCCCCGCCGAGGGCACAGATACGCAGTATTTT	CASSSGPAEGTDTQYF
TRBJ1-2	-	TRBV5-1	TRBD1	TGCGCCAGCAGCTTGGGGGTAGGGGGCGAAGGCTACACCTTC	CASSLGVGGEGYTF
TRBJ1-4	once	TRBV7-9	-	TGTGCCAGCAGCTCGTACAGGGCAACTAATGAAAAACTGTTTTTT	CASSSYRATNEKLFF
TRBJ2-3	-	TRBV18	TRBD1	TGTGCCAGCTCACCCAAACAGGGGGCTACAGATACGCAGTATTTT	CASSPKQGATDTQYF
TRBJ2-7	-	TRBV4-2	TRBD2	TGTGCCAGCAGCCAAATTACTAGCGGGGGGTTCTACGAGCAGTACTTC	CASSQITSGGFYEQYF
TRBJ1-4	-	TRBV7-6	-	TGTGCCAGCAGCGGAGGGGGACACGCAACTAATGAAAAACTGTTTTTT	CASSGGGHATNEKLFF
TRBJ1-3	-	TRBV19	TRBD1	TGTGCCAGTAGTCGTACAGGGGGCTCTGGAAACACCATATATTTT	CASSRTGGSGNTIYF
TRBJ1-1	few	TRBV28	-	TGTGCCAGCAGTTCACCCAACAGGTCGGGGGCTTTCTTT	CASSSPNRSGAFF
TRBJ2-3	-	TRBV11-2	-	TGTGCCAGCAGCTTACCCCGGGACCCCCTAGTCCCTATAGATACGCAGTATTTT	CASSLPRDPLVPIDTQYF
TRBJ1-1	-	TRBV6-5	-	TGTGCCAGCAGTTACACCGTTGGAGGGGTCACTGAAGCTTTCTTT	CASSYTVGGVTEAFF
TRBJ1-4	-	TRBV4-2	TRBD1	TGTGCCAGCAGTCAAGCCGGGACAGGGGGGTATGAAAAACTGTTTTTT	CASSQAGTGGYEKLFF
TRBJ2-1	-	TRBV6-1	-	TGTGCCAGCGCACAAGGTTCCTACAATGAGCAGTTCTTC	CASAQGSYNEQFF
TRBJ1-1	-	TRBV6-1	-	TGTGCCAGCAGTGTCGAAGGAAAGAGGAACACTGAAGCTTTCTTT	CASSVEGKRNTEAFF
TRBJ1-3	-	TRBV5-5	-	TGTGCCAGCAGCTTGGATCTGGGGCCCTCTGGAAACACCATATATTTT	CASSLDLGPSGNTIYF
TRBJ2-4	once	TRBV29-1	-	TGCAGCGTCGCGGAGAGGGCGGCCAAAAACATTCAGTACTTC	CSVAERAAKNIQYF
TRBJ1-1	once	TRBV7-2	-	TGTGCCAGCAGCCCGGGATCGGGACATTGGGGCACTGAAGCTTTCTTT	CASSPGSGHWGTEAFF
TRBJ1-5	-	TRBV18	-	TGTGCCAGCCAAAACGAACCCAATCAGCCCCAGCATTTT	CASQNEPNQPQHF
TRBJ2-2	-	TRBV25-1	-	TGTGCCAGCAGTGATCAAAGCAACACCGGGGAGCTGTTTTTT	CASSDQSNTGELFF
TRBJ2-2	-	TRBV4-1	-	TGCGCCAGCAGCCAAGAGTCCGGGGATTACACCGGGGAGCTGTTTTTT	CASSQESGDYTGELFF
TRBJ2-1	few	TRBV6-5	-	TGTGCCAGCAGTCACGGCCGTATGTTTAGCAATGAGCAGTTCTTC	CASSHGRMFSNEQFF
TRBJ2-7	-	TRBV4-2	-	TGTGCCAGCAGCCAAGGGGCACAGGGAATCTACGAGCAGTACTTC	CASSQGAQGIYEQYF
TRBJ1-6	-	TRBV7-9	TRBD1	TGTGCCAGCAGCTTAGTTTCGCAGGGGGAATCACCCCTCCACTTT	CASSLVSQGESPLHF
TRBJ2-3	-	TRBV7-9	-	TGTGCCAGCAGCTGGGCTGGTGGGGCCGATAGCACAGATACGCAGTATTTT	CASSWAGGADSTDTQYF
TRBJ2-3	-	TRBV15	TRBD2	TGTGCCACCAGCGTATCGACTAGCGATAGCACAGATACGCAGTATTTT	CATSVSTSDSTDTQYF
TRBJ2-2	few	TRBV9	-	TGTGCCAGCAGCTCCCAGGGGACGATCGGGGAGCTGTTTTTT	CASSSQGTIGELFF
TRBJ1-4	once	TRBV10-3	-	TGTGCCATCAGTGACTCAACAGGTTTGGGTGACGAACTGTTTTTT	CAISDSTGLGDELFF
TRBJ2-3	-	TRBV9	TRBD2	TGTGCCAGCAGCGAGGCGGGGGCAGATACGCAGTATTTT	CASSEAGADTQYF
TRBJ2-7	many	TRBV7-2	TRBD2	TGTGCCAGCAGCCCCGGGACTAGCCGGCGAGAGCAGTACTTC	CASSPGTSRREQYF
TRBJ2-5	-	TRBV18	-	TGTGCCAGCTCCCGACAGTTAAACGACCAAGAGACCCAGTACTTC	CASSRQLNDQETQYF
TRBJ2-5	-	TRBV19	TRBD2	TGTGCCAGTAGCCCTAGCGGGGGGCCTGGTAGGGAGACCCAGTACTTC	CASSPSGGPGRETQYF
TRBJ2-7	-	TRBV6-6	TRBD2	TGTGCCAGCAGATTAGCCTCTAGCGGGGGGACCGAGCAGTACTTC	CASRLASSGGTEQYF